One and the same sample provided the 23 T cell receptor beta chains below, sequenced in a study of cytomegalovirus exposure and HLA in healthy donors (dated by TCRdb to about 2017). The library was generated by the immunoSEQ multiplex PCR assay. The multiplex PCR relied on a mix of 60 forward primers for TCR Vbeta segments and 13 reverse primers for TCR Jbeta segments. Entries here come from immuneACCESS through TCRdb and include only in-frame sequences with V and J called. Some clones fail to appear in such tables; in the studies checked, an unresolved V gene covers under half of the shortfall, and the cause of the remainder is unknown. This sample lists under 250,000 clones; about 72% were detected once. Of the sample, around 4% falls within the top ten clones. The sequenced sample consisted of PBMCs. The receptors derive from a male donor in good health and CMV-seronegative.

CDR3 in amino acids: CASRPAEANYEQYF. In DNA form, the CDR3 reads TGCGCCAGCCGACCGGCGGAAGCGAACTACGAGCAGTACTTC. This chain uses TRBV5-1 with TRBJ2-7; the D is unclear. The CDR3 covers 14 residues. Trimming stripped 7 bases from V and 3 bases from J, with 17 bases between. In germline, CDR1 is SGHRS, CDR2 YFSETQ.

This clone was observed a single time. The genes are TRBV7-8 and TRBJ2-7, with D perhaps matching TRBD2 (6 bases). The CDR3 runs 18 residues. CDR1 and CDR2 from the germline V gene are SGHVS and FQNEAQ. V dropped 2 bases and J dropped 4 bases, with 24 bases sitting between them. This CDR3 is CASSLRRSLEGFSYEQYF. CDR3 coding DNA: TGTGCCAGCAGCTTACGTCGTTCTCTGGAGGGGTTTAGTTACGAGCAGTACTTC.

V usage is TRBV5-5 and J usage is TRBJ2-5, with D tentatively TRBD1 (6 bases). The CDR3 is made up of 18 amino acids. The germline V gene has CDR1 SGHKS and CDR2 YYEKEE (reference sequence). V was clipped by 4 bases and J by 5 bases, with 27 bases between them. As DNA, the CDR3 is TGTGCCAGCAGCCAACCGGATTTTGCACAGGGATCTTGGGAGACCCAGTACTTC. Translation: CASSQPDFAQGSWETQYF.

V and J are TRBV19 and TRBJ1-5; D is undetermined. Germline lookup yields CDR1 LNHDA and CDR2 SQIVND (reference sequence). The CDR3 sequence is 16 residues long. Trimming shortened V by 3 bases and J by 6 bases, and 18 bases separated the two germline ends. The CDR3 is CASSIALPSGGQPQHF. The CDR3 DNA reads as TGTGCCAGTAGTATCGCCCTCCCATCGGGTGGTCAGCCCCAGCATTTT.

The J gene is TRBJ2-7, the V gene TRBV9; D remains ambiguous. V lost 4 bases and J 2 bases, leaving 10 bases between the germline ends. Per the germline V gene, CDR1 is SGDLS and CDR2 is YYNGEE. The CDR3 is 13 residues long. CDR3 sequence: CASSPAEPYEQYF. The CDR3 nucleotides read TGTGCCAGCAGCCCCGCCGAGCCCTACGAGCAGTACTTC.

V is TRBV11-2 and J is TRBJ2-7, with 8 nucleotides matching TRBD1. CDR3 size: 14 residues. Trimming took 5 bases from V and 6 from J; bases not matched to a gene: 9. Germline CDR1 is SGHAT and CDR2 is FQNNGV. CDR3 residues: CASSPTTGGIEQYF. CDR3 coding DNA: TGTGCCAGCAGCCCTACCACAGGGGGAATCGAGCAGTACTTC.

The chain recombines TRBV5-1 with TRBJ2-7; D is perhaps TRBD1 (6 bases). Trimming removed 3 bases from V and 4 bases from J, with 14 bases in between. CDR1 and CDR2 (germline): SGHRS, YFSETQ. This CDR3 comprises 14 residues. CDR3 sequence: CASSSQGNRYEQYF. CDR3 bases: TGCGCCAGCAGCTCACAGGGTAATAGATACGAGCAGTACTTC.

As for this clone: This same CDR3 is encoded by further DNA sequences in the sample. The chain uses TRBV5-1 and TRBJ1-1; D gene uncertain. Trimming cost V 0 bases and J 1 base, with 4 bases left between them. The V gene's germline CDR1 is SGHRS and CDR2 YFSETQ. The CDR3 totals 13 residues. The CDR3 coding sequence is TGCGCCAGCAGCTTGGGCGGGAACACTGAAGCTTTCTTT. Protein sequence: CASSLGGNTEAFF.

This clone was recorded only once. The J gene is TRBJ2-7, the V gene TRBV5-8, with a possible D match to TRBD1 (6 bases). Germline loops: CDR1 SGHTS, CDR2 YDEGEE. Trimming cost V 10 bases and J 6 bases, with 14 bases left between them. The CDR3 runs to 11 residues. CDR3 loop: CAGPPRGEQYF. The CDR3 bases are TGTGCCGGCCCCCCCAGGGGCGAGCAGTACTTC.

This rearrangement joins TRBV28 to TRBJ2-5, with unresolved D. The J call is doubtful: the DNA matches TRBJ2-7 better. Germline-derived CDR1 and CDR2 are MDHEN and SYDVKM. This CDR3 contains 10 residues. The CDR3 loop is CASSHYEQYF. CDR3 sequence (DNA): TGTGCCAGCTCCCACTACGAGCAGTACTTC.

The chain couples TRBV15 to TRBJ1-4; TRBD1 is a possible D gene (6 bases). Trimming left V 4 bases short and J 4 bases short, with 16 bases between. Germline V gene data show CDR1 as LNHNV and CDR2 as YYDKDF (reference sequence). CDR3 length: 16 residues. The CDR3 sequence is CATSTVRGAYNEKLFF. The CDR3 coding sequence is TGTGCCACCAGCACCGTTCGGGGGGCTTATAATGAAAAACTGTTTTTT.

The chain recombines TRBV19 with TRBJ1-2; the D gene is possibly TRBD1 (5 bases). V was clipped by 5 bases and J by 4 bases, with 11 bases between them. CDR3 length: 13 amino acids. Germline-derived CDR1 and CDR2 are LNHDA and SQIVND (reference sequence). Here the CDR3 reads CASSLGLGYGYTF. CDR3 bases: TGTGCCAGTAGTTTGGGGCTGGGCTATGGCTACACCTTC.

The sample holds a few counts of this clone. Here the CDR3 DNA reads TGTGCCAGCAGTCTCCATGGTGAGGAGACTAATGAAAAACTGTTTTTT. Translating gives CASSLHGEETNEKLFF. The chain employs TRBV6-6 and TRBJ1-4, with no clear D. The V end lost 5 bases, the J end lost 2 bases, and 15 bases lay between the germline ends. CDR3 length equals 16 residues. Germline V gene sequence: CDR1 MNHNY, CDR2 SVGAGI (reference sequence).

The V call is TRBV2, the J call TRBJ2-3; D remains ambiguous. Germline-derived CDR1 and CDR2 are SNHLY and FYNNEI. CDR3 size: 13 residues. With 2 bases removed from V and 1 base from J, the gap between germline ends came to 4 bases. CDR3 residues: CASSERGTDTQYF. The CDR3 region has the DNA TGTGCCAGCAGTGAACGGGGCACAGATACGCAGTATTTT.

Note on this clone: Other DNA sequences in the sample encode the same CDR3. This chain links TRBV7-9 with TRBJ1-1; D might be TRBD1 (5 bases). Germline assignment: CDR1 SEHNR and CDR2 FQNEAQ (reference sequence). V gave up 1 base and J gave up 1 base, with 10 bases separating them. This CDR3 comprises 15 residues. CDR3 sequence: CASSLGGRENTEAFF. CDR3 bases: TGTGCCAGCAGCTTAGGAGGCAGGGAGAACACTGAAGCTTTCTTT. Variable domain in full (rest from reference TRBV7-9 and TRBJ1-1): DTGVSQNPRHKITKRGQNVTFRCDPISEHNRLYWYRQTLGQGPEFLTYFQNEAQLEKSRLLSDRFSAERPKGSFSTLEIQRTEQGDSAMYLCASSLGGRENTEAFFGQGTRLTVV.

The chain combines TRBV9 with TRBJ2-7; 9 nucleotides match TRBD1. The CDR3 contains 14 residues. V was pared by 2 bases and J by 2 bases, with 2 bases of the junction left unmatched. Germline V gene lookup returns CDR1 SGDLS and CDR2 YYNGEE. CDR3 in DNA: TGTGCCAGCAGCGTCCGACAGGGGGCCTACGAGCAGTACTTC. Protein: CASSVRQGAYEQYF.

This rearrangement joins TRBV6-5 to TRBJ1-1, with 7 bases identical to TRBD1. The germline gives CDR1 MNHEY, CDR2 SVGAGI. The CDR3 totals 14 residues. V gave up 7 bases and J gave up 5 bases; unmatched junction bases: 10. The CDR3 protein is CASTKKDRVTEAFF. CDR3 nucleotide sequence: TGTGCCAGCACCAAGAAAGACAGGGTGACTGAAGCTTTCTTT.

The V call is TRBV7-2, the J call TRBJ2-7, with D perhaps matching TRBD2 (5 bases). Per germline, CDR1 SGHTA and CDR2 FQGNSA. Trimming took off 9 bases at V and 7 bases at J, with 22 bases between the two ends. The CDR3 covers 14 residues. CDR3 loop: CASRAPSTPGEQYF. The CDR3 DNA follows: TGTGCCAGTAGAGCTCCTTCCACCCCGGGAGAGCAGTACTTC.

The chain links TRBV25-1 to TRBJ2-7; 10 nucleotides agree with TRBD2. Per germline, CDR1 MGHDK and CDR2 SYGVNS. The CDR3 sequence is 14 residues long. V was pared by 5 bases and J by 3 bases, with 4 bases of the junction left unmatched. This chain's CDR3 is CASSTLAGVYEQYF. The DNA of the CDR3 is TGTGCCAGCAGTACCCTAGCGGGAGTCTACGAGCAGTACTTC.

To note about this clone: At one end the junction does not follow the germline gene, possibly because of a read error. The chain is built from TRBV6-5 and TRBJ1-3; 7 nucleotides align to TRBD1. Germline V gives CDR1 MNHEY, CDR2 SVGAGI. The CDR3 extends over 13 amino acids. The CDR3 region has the DNA TGTGCCAGCGGGACAGTCTCTGGACACACCATATATTTT. Residues: CASGTVSGHTIYF.

This clone was found once. This sequence joins TRBV20-1 and TRBJ2-1; tentatively, D is TRBD1 (5 bases). Germline V gene data show CDR1 as DFQATT and CDR2 as SNEGSKA (reference sequence). This CDR3 has 8 residues. V was trimmed by 6 bases and J by 14 bases, leaving 8 bases between them. The CDR3 coding sequence is TGCAGTGCAAGGGGTGAGTTCTTC. It encodes CSARGEFF.

A single count supports this clone. This chain joins TRBV7-8 and TRBJ2-4; tentative D call: TRBD2 (5 bases). With 5 bases removed from V and 0 bases from J, the gap between germline ends came to 17 bases. Germline V gene data show CDR1 as SGHVS and CDR2 as FQNEAQ. The CDR3 sequence is 17 residues long. The CDR3 loop reads CASSPKREKLAKNIQYF. The DNA of the CDR3 is TGTGCCAGCAGCCCCAAGAGGGAGAAACTAGCCAAAAACATTCAGTACTTC.

The chain is built from TRBV7-2 and TRBJ2-5, with D possibly matching TRBD2 (6 bases). With 5 bases removed from V and 7 bases from J, the gap between germline ends came to 20 bases. This CDR3 spans 15 amino acids. CDR1 and CDR2 (germline): SGHTA, FQGNSA. CDR3 in amino acids: CASSPRDLPHRTQYF. Here the CDR3 DNA reads TGTGCCAGCAGCCCTAGGGACTTGCCGCACAGGACCCAGTACTTC.